This TCR beta chain was retrieved from a study of blood T cell repertoires in COVID-19 (dated by TCRdb to 2018 to 2020). At the level of the whole study: Samples from collaborators originated in the United States, Italy and Spain and spanned both the acute and convalescent phases of COVID-19. Samples came from the ongoing ImmuneRACE study (first 160 participants) plus 1,254 subjects from 6 global collaborators. Where available, HLA class I and class II types were taken from metadata supplied by the sample provider and were not determined by assay-based typing. Sample metadata almost always included a de-identified subject ID, COVID-19 status, age in years and sex. The repertoires were released in a freely available public database meant as a resource for research on the immune response to SARS-CoV-2. The prospective study material was composed of cDNA or gDNA derived from T cells, B-cell-depleted T cells, or PBMCs. Subjects who had been exposed to COVID-19, were actively infected with it, or had recovered from it provided the deeply sampled blood TCRbeta repertoires that made up the dataset.

Overall study results and their limits: The amount of clinical and demographic metadata varied by source and participant and was provided uncurated.

The germline V gene (reference sequence) supplies CDR1 MNHEY and CDR2 SMNVEV. The CDR3 has 18 amino acids, counting the end cysteine and phenylalanine. CDR3 DNA only is kept here, 54 bases in frame from base 1. TCRbeta CDR3 regions were amplified from genomic DNA by means of the immunoSEQ Assay, a bias-controlled multiplex PCR. The paper's data handling went like this. The number of nucleated cells in each sample was estimated by amplification of reference gene primers within the assay. To quantify the absolute abundance of each unique TCRbeta CDR3 rearrangement, sequence reads were collapsed and filtered. Productive Simpson clonality was computed per sample as the square root of Simpson's diversity index over productive rearrangements. TCRdb took this table from immuneACCESS and kept in-frame rearrangements with V and J called. Such tables lack part of the clones; where checked against another copy, unresolved V genes explain under half of the gap, and the rest is unexplained. That table is the source of V, J and clone size, and D and trimming were worked out from the DNA. This sample lists approximately 97,000 clones; around nine tenths were detected once. Around a sixth of the sample goes to the ten largest clones.

Whole blood was collected in K2EDTA tubes by collaborating institutions according to the institutions' own protocols. For TCRbeta analysis, collaborator samples were shipped as frozen whole blood, as isolated PBMCs, or as DNA extracted from either sample type. As regards this clone: Its antigen specificity is not known. At one end, the junction sequence differs from germline, possibly due to a read error.

This sequence uses TRBV27 and TRBJ1-6, with a tentative D gene TRBD1 over 6 matching bases. The receptor comes from a woman over 75 with acute or convalescent COVID-19. Source material: peripheral blood. Here the CDR3 is given as CASSPRWGQQVYNSPPHF. The DNA sequence is as follows: TGTGCCAGCAGTCCCCGTTGGGGACAACAAGTTTATAATTCACCCCCCCACTTT.